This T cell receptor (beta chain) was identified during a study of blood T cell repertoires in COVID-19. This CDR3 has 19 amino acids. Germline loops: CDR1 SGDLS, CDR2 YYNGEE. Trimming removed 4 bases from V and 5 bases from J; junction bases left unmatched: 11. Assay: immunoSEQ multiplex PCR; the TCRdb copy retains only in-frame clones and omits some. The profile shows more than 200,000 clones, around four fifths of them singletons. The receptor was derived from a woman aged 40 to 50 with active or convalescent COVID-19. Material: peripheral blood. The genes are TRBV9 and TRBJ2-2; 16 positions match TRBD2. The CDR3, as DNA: TGTGCCAGCAGCTTGACCGGGACTAGCGGGAGGGGAGGGACCGGGGAGCTGTTTTTT. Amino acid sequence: CASSLTGTSGRGGTGELFF.